This T cell receptor beta chain was captured by sequencing in a study of shared clonotypes between healthy human individuals. Study-wide results and limits: Shared across a few donors were 4% to 5% of the naive CD4 clonotypes. Researchers found naive subsets generally carried larger estimated richness than memory subsets. Sampling used blood alone; tissue repertoires probably differ.

Study donors comprised healthy, HIV-negative adults devoid of recent acute infection or vaccination. With regard to this clone: Its antigen is undetermined.

Sequencing used immunoSEQ multiplex PCR; TCRdb keeps in-frame clones, though not all of them. There are some 2,500,000 clones in the sample; about 90% occur only once, and more than 0.35% lies in the top ten. CDR3 length: 16 amino acids. In germline, CDR1 is MDHEN, CDR2 SYDVKM. Between the trimmed V and J ends, which lost 1 base and 4 bases, there was a span of 16 bases. The chain is built from TRBV28 and TRBJ1-1; D perhaps matches TRBD1 (6 bases). This TCR derives from a young man in good health. Some clones in this sample may be carry-over from other donors' samples. Sequenced: naive CD4+ T cells from PBMCs. This sample's subset: CD45RA+ positively selected. The chain's CDR3 is CASSLSSGVYGTEAFF. Here the CDR3 DNA reads TGTGCCAGCAGTTTATCGTCAGGGGTTTACGGCACTGAAGCTTTCTTT.